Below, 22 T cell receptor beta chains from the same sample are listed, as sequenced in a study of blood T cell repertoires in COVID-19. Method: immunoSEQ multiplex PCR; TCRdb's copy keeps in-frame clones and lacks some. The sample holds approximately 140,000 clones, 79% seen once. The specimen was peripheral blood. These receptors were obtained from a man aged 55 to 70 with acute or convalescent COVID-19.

The CDR3, as DNA: TGTGCCACCCCGGGACAAACCACAGATACGCAGTATTTT. Translation gives CATPGQTTDTQYF. This rearrangement joins TRBV2 to TRBJ2-3, with a possible D match to TRBD1 (6 bases). Per germline, CDR1 SNHLY and CDR2 FYNNEI. This CDR3 has 13 residues. V was trimmed by 10 bases and J by 2 bases, leaving 13 bases between them.

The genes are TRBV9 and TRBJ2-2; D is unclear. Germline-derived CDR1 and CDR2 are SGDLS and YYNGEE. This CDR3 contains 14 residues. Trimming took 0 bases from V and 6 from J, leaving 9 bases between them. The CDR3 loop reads CASSVVGASGELFF. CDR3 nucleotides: TGTGCCAGCAGCGTAGTAGGAGCGTCCGGGGAGCTGTTTTTT.

The CDR3 loop is CASSPRPSGEQFF. The CDR3 region has the DNA TGTGCCAGCAGCCCCAGGCCTAGCGGTGAGCAGTTCTTC. The rearrangement uses TRBV6-2 or TRBV6-3 and TRBJ2-1, with TRBD2 identical over 7 bases. The CDR3 runs 13 residues. Germline loops: CDR1 MNHEY, CDR2 SVGEGT. Unmatched junction bases numbered 8, after V lost 6 bases and J lost 9 bases.

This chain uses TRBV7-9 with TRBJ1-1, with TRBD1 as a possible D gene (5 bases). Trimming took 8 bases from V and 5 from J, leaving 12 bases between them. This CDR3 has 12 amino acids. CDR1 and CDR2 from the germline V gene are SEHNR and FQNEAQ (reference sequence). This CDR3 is CASGHEGTEAFF. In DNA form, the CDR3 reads TGTGCCAGCGGACATGAAGGGACTGAAGCTTTCTTT.

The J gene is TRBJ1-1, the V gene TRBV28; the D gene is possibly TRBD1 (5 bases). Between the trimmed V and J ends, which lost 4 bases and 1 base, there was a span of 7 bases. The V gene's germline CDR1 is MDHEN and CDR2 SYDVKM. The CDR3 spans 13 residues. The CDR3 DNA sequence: TGTGCCAGCAGTTCAGGGCGGAACACTGAAGCTTTCTTT. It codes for CASSSGRNTEAFF.

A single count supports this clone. The CDR3 here is CASSFPHTTMLAGYNEQFF. Here the CDR3 DNA reads TGTGCCAGCAGTTTCCCACACACGACTATGCTAGCGGGGTACAATGAGCAGTTCTTC. The genes are TRBV28 and TRBJ2-1; 9 bases map to TRBD2. The CDR3 has 19 residues. V lost 3 bases, J lost 4 bases, and 16 bases stayed unmatched. Germline values: CDR1 MDHEN, CDR2 SYDVKM. Filled out from reference TRBV28 and TRBJ2-1, the complete variable domain reads DVKVTQSSRYLVKRTGEKVFLECVQDMDHENMFWYRQDPGLGLRLIYFSYDVKMKEKGDIPEGYSVSREKKERFSLILESASTNQTSMYLCASSFPHTTMLAGYNEQFFGPGTRLTVL.

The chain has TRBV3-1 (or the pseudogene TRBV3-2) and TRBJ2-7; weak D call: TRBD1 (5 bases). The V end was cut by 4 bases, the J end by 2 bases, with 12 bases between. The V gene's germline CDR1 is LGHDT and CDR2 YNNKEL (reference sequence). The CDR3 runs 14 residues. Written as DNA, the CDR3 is TGTGCCAGCAGCCGGACACAAAGTACCTACGAGCAGTACTTC. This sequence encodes CASSRTQSTYEQYF.

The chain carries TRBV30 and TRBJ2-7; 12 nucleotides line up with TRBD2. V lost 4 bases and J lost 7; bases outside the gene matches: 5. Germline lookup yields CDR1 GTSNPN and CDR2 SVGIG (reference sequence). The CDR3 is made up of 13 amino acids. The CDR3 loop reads CAWKLAGGGEQYF. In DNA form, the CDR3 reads TGTGCCTGGAAGCTAGCGGGAGGGGGAGAGCAGTACTTC.

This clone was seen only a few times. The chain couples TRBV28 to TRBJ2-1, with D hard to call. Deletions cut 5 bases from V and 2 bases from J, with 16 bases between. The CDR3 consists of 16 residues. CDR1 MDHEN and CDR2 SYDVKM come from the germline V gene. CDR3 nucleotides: TGTGCCAGCAGTCCGCCACTCCCTAGAACCTACAATGAGCAGTTCTTC. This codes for CASSPPLPRTYNEQFF.

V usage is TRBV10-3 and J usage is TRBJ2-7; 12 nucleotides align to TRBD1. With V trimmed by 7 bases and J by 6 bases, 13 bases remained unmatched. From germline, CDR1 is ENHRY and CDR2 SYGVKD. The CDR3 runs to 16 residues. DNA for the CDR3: TGTGCCATCATCCCTGTCCCGGGACAGGGGGCTTGCGAGCAGTACTTC. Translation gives CAIIPVPGQGACEQYF.

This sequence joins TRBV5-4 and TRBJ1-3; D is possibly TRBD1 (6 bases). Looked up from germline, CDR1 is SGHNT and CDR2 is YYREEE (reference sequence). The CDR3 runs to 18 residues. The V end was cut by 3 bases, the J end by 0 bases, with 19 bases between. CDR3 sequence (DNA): TGTGCCAGCAGCTATGGGGGACACGACCGCCTCTCTGGAAACACCATATATTTT. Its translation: CASSYGGHDRLSGNTIYF.

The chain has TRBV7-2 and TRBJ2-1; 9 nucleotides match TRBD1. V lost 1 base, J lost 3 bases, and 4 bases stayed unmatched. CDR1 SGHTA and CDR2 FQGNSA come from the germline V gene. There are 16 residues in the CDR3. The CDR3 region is CASSLGGTGLYNEQFF. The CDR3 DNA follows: TGTGCCAGCAGCTTAGGTGGGACAGGGCTCTACAATGAGCAGTTCTTC.

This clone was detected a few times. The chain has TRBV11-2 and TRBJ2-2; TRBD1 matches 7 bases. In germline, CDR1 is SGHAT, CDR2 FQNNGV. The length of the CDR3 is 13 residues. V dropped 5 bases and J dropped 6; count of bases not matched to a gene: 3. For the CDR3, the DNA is TGTGCCAGCAGCGTAGGACAGGCCGGGGAGCTGTTTTTT. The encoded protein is CASSVGQAGELFF.

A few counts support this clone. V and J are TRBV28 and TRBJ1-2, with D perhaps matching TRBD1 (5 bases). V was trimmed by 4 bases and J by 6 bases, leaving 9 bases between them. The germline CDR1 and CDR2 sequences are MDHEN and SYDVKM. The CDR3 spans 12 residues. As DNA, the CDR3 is TGTGCCAGCAGTTATGGAGGGGATGGCTACACCTTC. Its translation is CASSYGGDGYTF.

The CDR3 DNA reads as TGTGCCAGCAGCGAAGAGCGGGAGGCCTACAATGAGCAGTTCTTC. Protein sequence: CASSEEREAYNEQFF. The chain couples TRBV5-4 to TRBJ2-1, with TRBD2 identical over 9 bases. Germline V gene lookup returns CDR1 SGHNT and CDR2 YYREEE (reference sequence). V dropped 4 bases and J dropped 2; count of bases not matched to a gene: 4. The CDR3 consists of 15 residues.

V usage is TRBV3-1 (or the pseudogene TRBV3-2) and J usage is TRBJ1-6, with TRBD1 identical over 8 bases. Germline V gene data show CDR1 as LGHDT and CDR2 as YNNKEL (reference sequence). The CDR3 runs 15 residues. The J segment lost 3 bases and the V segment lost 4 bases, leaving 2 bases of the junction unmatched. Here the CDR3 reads CASSRTGLYNSPLHF. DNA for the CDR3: TGTGCCAGCAGCCGGACAGGGCTCTATAATTCACCCCTCCACTTT.

This CDR3 reads CASSSLIQGLNYGYTF. The CDR3, as DNA: TGTGCCAGCAGTTCCCTCATACAGGGGCTCAACTATGGCTACACCTTC. The chain joins TRBV28 to TRBJ1-2; 7 bases agree with TRBD1. The CDR3 has 16 residues. CDR1 and CDR2 from the germline V gene are MDHEN and SYDVKM. V lost 4 bases and J lost 2; bases outside the gene matches: 10.

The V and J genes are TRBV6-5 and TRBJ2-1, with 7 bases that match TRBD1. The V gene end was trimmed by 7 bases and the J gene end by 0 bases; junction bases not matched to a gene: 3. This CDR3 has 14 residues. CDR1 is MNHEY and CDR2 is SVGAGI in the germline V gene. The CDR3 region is CASKDRSSYNEQFF. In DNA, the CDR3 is TGTGCCAGCAAGGACAGGAGCTCCTACAATGAGCAGTTCTTC.

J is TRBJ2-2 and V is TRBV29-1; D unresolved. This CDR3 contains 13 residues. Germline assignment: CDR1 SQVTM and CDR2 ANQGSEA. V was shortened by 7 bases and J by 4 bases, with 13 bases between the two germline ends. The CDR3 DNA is TGCAGCGCCATCCTGACTCCCACCGGGGAGCTGTTTTTT. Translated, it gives CSAILTPTGELFF.

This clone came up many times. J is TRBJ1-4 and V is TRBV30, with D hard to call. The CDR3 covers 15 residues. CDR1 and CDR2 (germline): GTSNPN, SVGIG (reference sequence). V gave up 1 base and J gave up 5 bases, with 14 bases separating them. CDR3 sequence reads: CAWSGVIGRNEKLFF. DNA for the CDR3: TGTGCCTGGAGTGGCGTAATTGGGAGAAATGAAAAACTGTTTTTT.

CDR3 region: CASSIRRGGGNTEAFF. CDR3 nucleotide sequence: TGTGCCAGTAGTATACGGAGGGGGGGCGGAAACACTGAAGCTTTCTTT. The V call is TRBV19, the J call TRBJ1-1, with TRBD1 as a possible D gene (6 bases). This CDR3 has 16 residues. V lost 2 bases, J lost 2 bases, and 15 bases lay in between. Per the germline V gene, CDR1 is LNHDA and CDR2 is SQIVND (reference sequence).

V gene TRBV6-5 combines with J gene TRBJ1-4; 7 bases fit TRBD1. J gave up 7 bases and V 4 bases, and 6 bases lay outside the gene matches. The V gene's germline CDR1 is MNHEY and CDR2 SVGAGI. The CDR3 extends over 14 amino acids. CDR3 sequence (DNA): TGTGCCAGCAGTTCGACAGGGAAGGGTGAAAAACTGTTTTTT. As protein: CASSSTGKGEKLFF.